A single sample gave rise to the 16 T cell receptor beta chains below, sequenced in a study of regulatory T cells in long-lasting Graves disease. Time point here: persistent/refractory GD, antithyroid drugs over 5 years with positive TRAb. PBMC RNA was the source of the TCR library. Combining iRepertoire HTBI primers with Arm-PCR of CDR3 regions, the authors built TCR beta libraries. Using its own MiXCR run on the multiplex PCR reads, TCRdb lists one record per CDR3 protein. This table has a few hundred thousand distinct CDR3 sequences, roughly 25% appearing once. Sequencing used peripheral blood mononuclear cells (PBMCs), obtained when the disease was refractory, from a patient treated with antithyroid drugs. The receptors were sampled from a woman aged 40 to 49 with Graves disease.

The chain carries TRBV3-1 and TRBJ2-2; weak D call: TRBD1 (6 bases). Germline V CDR1 and CDR2: LGHDT, YNNKEL (reference sequence). V gave up 4 bases and J gave up 2 bases, with 14 bases separating them. There are 16 residues in the CDR3. The CDR3 loop reads CASSPGARANTGELFF. The CDR3 bases are TGTGCCAGCAGCCCAGGGGCGAGAGCTAACACCGGGGAGCTGTTTTTT. The variable domain in full, with the rest retrieved from reference TRBV3-1 and TRBJ2-2, is DTAVSQTPKYLVTQMGNDKSIKCEQNLGHDTMYWYKQDSKKFLKIMFSYNNKELIINETVPNRFSPKSPDKAHLNLHINSLELGDSAVYFCASSPGARANTGELFFGEGSRLTVL.

The chain links TRBV6-4 to TRBJ2-7; perhaps D is TRBD1 or TRBD2 (5 bases each). From germline, CDR1 is MRHNA and CDR2 SNTAGT. The V end was cut by 5 bases, the J end by 2 bases, with 13 bases between. CDR3 length: 14 residues. Here the CDR3 reads CASSYDVGPYEQYF. The CDR3 coding sequence is TGTGCCAGCAGTTACGATGTGGGACCCTACGAGCAGTACTTC.

Regarding this clonotype: One end of the junction fails to match germline, which may point to a read error. The chain carries TRBV11-2 and TRBJ1-4; D uncertain. CDR1 is SGHAT and CDR2 is FQNNGV in the germline V gene. The CDR3 spans 16 residues. The CDR3 DNA follows: TGTGCCGGCAGCTTAAGTGCCGGAACAACTAATGAAAAACTGTTTTTT. It codes for CAGSLSAGTTNEKLFF.

This clonotype was observed many times. Here the CDR3 DNA reads TGTGCCAGCAGCTTAGGGTTCATCCAAGAGACCCAGTACTTC. It yields the protein CASSLGFIQETQYF. The chain joins TRBV7-9 to TRBJ2-5; no reliable D call. The germline V gene has CDR1 SEHNR and CDR2 FQNEAQ (reference sequence). This CDR3 is built from 14 residues. V was clipped by 1 base and J by 1 base, with 7 bases between them.

As regards this clonotype: It may be a read error: a sequence one base away is much more abundant. V and J are TRBV6-6 and TRBJ1-1, with D uncertain. The CDR3 consists of 16 residues. CDR1 MNHNY and CDR2 SVGAGI come from the germline V gene (reference sequence). The ends were cut back, 0 bases at V and 5 bases at J, with 16 bases in the middle. The CDR3 sequence is CASSYSQNRKTTEAFF. Written as DNA, the CDR3 is TGTGCCAGCAGTTACTCGCAGAATCGGAAAACGACTGAAGCTTTCTTT.

This clonotype was seen only a few times. V is TRBV28 and J is TRBJ2-1; D call uncertain. CDR1 is MDHEN, CDR2 SYDVKM, per germline. The CDR3 runs to 12 residues. V was trimmed by 1 base and J by 11 bases, leaving 9 bases between them. DNA for the CDR3: TGTGCCAGCAGTTTATTTGACGGGCAGCAGTTCTTC. Translating it yields CASSLFDGQQFF.

This clonotype was observed many times. The chain employs TRBV29-1 and TRBJ2-7, with 7 positions matching TRBD2. The CDR3 runs 12 residues. In germline, CDR1 is SQVTM, CDR2 ANQGSEA. With V trimmed by 4 bases and J by 3 bases, 3 bases remained unmatched. The CDR3 spells CSVGDYNYEQYF. CDR3 in DNA: TGCAGCGTTGGGGACTACAACTACGAGCAGTACTTC.

This clonotype was seen ten or more times. The chain uses TRBV27 and TRBJ1-6; TRBD1 might be the D (5 bases). The CDR3 length is 15 residues. Germline V gene data show CDR1 as MNHEY and CDR2 as SMNVEV (reference sequence). Trimming left V 6 bases short and J 8 bases short, with 17 bases between. The CDR3 here is CASSRIGGVHSPLHF. DNA of the CDR3: TGTGCCAGCAGCCGTATCGGGGGGGTGCATTCACCCCTCCACTTT.

Many counts were recorded for this clonotype. This rearrangement joins TRBV20-1 to TRBJ1-4; D not certain. Per the germline V gene, CDR1 is DFQATT and CDR2 is SNEGSKA (reference sequence). The CDR3 is 15 residues long. The V and J ends lost 1 base and 8 bases respectively, with 17 bases between them. In DNA form, the CDR3 reads TGCAGTGCTAGAGCCCCCGAATGGACTAGGGAAAAACTGTTTTTT. Translated, it gives CSARAPEWTREKLFF.

This clonotype was observed many times. The rearrangement uses TRBV6-1 and TRBJ2-7, with 8 bases lining up with TRBD2. V gave up 6 bases and J gave up 0 bases; unmatched junction bases: 13. CDR1 is MNHNS and CDR2 is SASEGT in the germline V gene. The CDR3 totals 17 residues. The DNA of the CDR3 is TGTGCCAGCAGCCCGACCCTGGGGAGCGGGAGCTCCTACGAGCAGTACTTC. As protein: CASSPTLGSGSSYEQYF.

This clonotype appeared many times. This chain joins TRBV6-5 and TRBJ2-2; TRBD2 agrees at 14 bases. This CDR3 is 16 amino acids long. Losses at the gene ends were 4 bases for V and 5 bases for J; bases not matched to a gene: 3. Germline V gene data show CDR1 as MNHEY and CDR2 as SVGAGI. CDR3 sequence: CASSWGLAGVTGELFF. The CDR3, as DNA: TGTGCCAGCAGTTGGGGACTAGCGGGAGTGACCGGGGAGCTGTTTTTT.

This clonotype occurred a few times. V is TRBV18 and J is TRBJ2-5, with 8 bases fitting TRBD2. CDR1 is KGHSH and CDR2 is LQKENI in the germline V gene. J was trimmed by 5 bases and V by 10 bases; bases with no gene match: 9. This CDR3 comprises 13 residues. CDR3 nucleotide sequence: TGTGCCACCCAGCGGGGGCGTGAGGAGACCCAGTACTTC. Amino acid sequence: CATQRGREETQYF.

Of note for this clonotype: A much larger clone is a single base away; this may be a read error. The rearrangement links TRBV2 to TRBJ1-1, with a possible D match to TRBD1 (5 bases). V shed 1 base and J shed 4 bases, with 10 bases lying between them. Germline V gene lookup returns CDR1 SNHLY and CDR2 FYNNEI. The CDR3 runs to 14 residues. For the CDR3, the DNA is TGTGCCAGCAGTGAAGGAGGGAGGGGCACTGAAGCTTTCTTT. Translated: CASSEGGRGTEAFF. The full variable domain, its missing parts supplied by reference TRBV2 and TRBJ1-1, is EPEVTQTPSHQVTQMGQEVILRCVPISNHLYFYWYRQILGQKVEFLVSFYNNEISEKSEIFDDQFSVERPDGSNFTLKIRSTKLEDSAMYFCASSEGGRGTEAFFGQGTRLTVV.

This clonotype was seen ten or more times. The chain combines TRBV2 with TRBJ2-7; perhaps TRBD2 as D (6 bases). Germline V gene lookup returns CDR1 SNHLY and CDR2 FYNNEI. The CDR3 length is 13 residues. V lost 6 bases to trimming and J lost 0 bases, with 9 bases between them. CDR3 in amino acids: CASSGGASYEQYF. DNA for the CDR3: TGTGCCAGCAGCGGAGGGGCCTCCTACGAGCAGTACTTC.

V gene TRBV6-1 combines with J gene TRBJ2-7; the match to TRBD1 covers 8 bases. The CDR3 has 17 residues. V lost 5 bases to trimming and J lost 5 bases; unmatched junction nucleotides: 17. CDR1 is MNHNS, CDR2 SASEGT, per germline. CDR3 amino acids: CASSPHFPRGQTHEQYF. In DNA form, the CDR3 reads TGTGCCAGCAGTCCTCACTTTCCCAGGGGGCAGACCCACGAGCAGTACTTC.

This clonotype was picked up many times. The chain carries TRBV28 and TRBJ1-2; tentatively, D is TRBD1 (6 bases). CDR1 and CDR2 (germline): MDHEN, SYDVKM. The CDR3 is made up of 15 amino acids. Trimming took off 5 bases at V and 7 bases at J, with 20 bases between the two ends. This chain's CDR3 is CASSIMGGSVGGYTF. In nucleotides, the CDR3 is TGTGCCAGCAGTATAATGGGGGGCTCGGTCGGTGGCTACACCTTC.